This TCR beta chain was recovered during a study of PD-L1 blockade in urothelial cancer. Study at large: Starting at some point between 2014 and 2015, patients were given atezolizumab (1,200 mg intravenously every 3 weeks). General study results and limits: Having blood TCR clonality under the median before treatment predicted better survival. Tumor-associated clones in blood expanded more at 3 weeks in durable-benefit patients.

Profiled with immunoSEQ multiplex PCR; TCRdb holds only in-frame clones, not every one. Of fewer than 55,000 clones listed, roughly four fifths are singletons. This CDR3 spans 12 amino acids. The germline CDR1 and CDR2 sequences are SGHTA and FQGNSA. As for this clone: Its specificity is not known. An end of the junction differs from the germline gene, which may be a read error.

This chain uses TRBV7-2 with TRBJ2-3; D remains ambiguous. Sample: PBMCs, taken around atezolizumab (anti-PD-L1) treatment. The source of this sequence is a man between 65 and 79 years old with urothelial cancer. DNA of the CDR3: TGTGCCAGCAGCTTACAGCGAGAACGTTTGAATTTT. This codes for CASSLQRERLNF. Combining the CDR3 with reference TRBV7-2 and TRBJ2-3 gives the whole variable domain GAGVSQSPSNKVTEKGKDVELRCDPISGHTALYWYRQSLGQGLEFLIYFQGNSAPDKSGLPSDRFSAERTGGSVSTLTIQRTQQEDSAVYLCASSLQRERLNFGPGTRLTVL.